Below are 17 T cell receptor beta chains sequenced from a single sample in a study of early T cells in non-severe SARS-CoV-2 infection. Each CDR3 protein is one row after TCRdb ran MiXCR on the 5' RACE reads. The sample holds 25,000 or so distinct CDR3 sequences; approximately 6% are singletons and the top ten take 2.4%. Input material: whole blood. These TCRs come from an adult who was a healthcare worker with PCR-confirmed SARS-CoV-2 infection or an uninfected control (not recorded which).

A few counts support this clonotype. This chain connects TRBV2 to TRBJ2-7; weak D call: TRBD2 (5 bases). The CDR3 totals 13 residues. Trimming took off 5 bases at V and 2 bases at J, with 10 bases between the two ends. The germline gives CDR1 SNHLY, CDR2 FYNNEI. As DNA, the CDR3 is TGTGCCAGCAGTCCGTATAGCGCCTACGAGCAGTACTTC. This codes for CASSPYSAYEQYF.

By share, this clonotype counts as medium-sized. The chain is built from TRBV4-1 and TRBJ2-1; D gene ambiguous. Trimming stripped 1 base from V and 4 bases from J, with 5 bases between. CDR3 length: 13 amino acids. Germline V gene sequence: CDR1 MGHRA, CDR2 YSYEKL. CDR3 sequence (DNA): TGCGCCAGCAGCCAAGCCAGGTACAATGAGCAGTTCTTC. Translating gives CASSQARYNEQFF.

This clonotype was seen many times. This chain joins TRBV11-2 and TRBJ1-2, with 8 bases matching TRBD1. This CDR3 region has 13 residues. J lost 9 bases, V lost 1 base, and 4 bases had no gene match. Germline values: CDR1 SGHAT, CDR2 FQNNGV. The CDR3 protein is CASSLGRDRRYTF. CDR3 nucleotides: TGTGCCAGCAGCTTAGGCCGGGACAGGCGCTACACCTTC.

This clonotype was seen more than once but under ten times. The gene calls are TRBV4-1 and TRBJ2-3; 9 nucleotides align to TRBD2. The CDR3 runs to 17 residues. V trimming: 1 base; J trimming: 5 bases; junction bases outside the gene matches: 10. The germline gives CDR1 MGHRA, CDR2 YSYEKL. CDR3 sequence: CASSQARLAGTGDTQYF. As DNA, the CDR3 is TGCGCCAGCAGCCAAGCCCGGCTAGCGGGGACCGGAGATACGCAGTATTTT.

V gene TRBV11-2 combines with J gene TRBJ2-3; D not resolved. CDR1 and CDR2 (germline): SGHAT, FQNNGV. V gave up 5 bases and J gave up 2 bases, with 17 bases separating them. The CDR3 is 16 amino acids. The CDR3 DNA reads TGTGCCAGCAGCCCGCGAGGCTACCCTCTCACAGATACGCAGTATTTT. It specifies CASSPRGYPLTDTQYF.

In its sample, this clonotype ranks as medium-sized (0.01 to 0.1%). The genes are TRBV5-4 and TRBJ2-3; 13 bases are shared with TRBD2. The CDR3 extends over 16 amino acids. The junction had 8 bases not matched to a gene; V was cut back by 5 bases and J by 5 bases. Germline V gene lookup returns CDR1 SGHNT and CDR2 YYREEE (reference sequence). CDR3 amino acids: CASSVTSGGFVDTQYF. The DNA of the CDR3 is TGTGCCAGCAGTGTGACTAGCGGGGGGTTCGTAGATACGCAGTATTTT.

This clonotype has more than one count but fewer than ten. This chain uses TRBV19 with TRBJ2-3; no clear D gene. Germline V gene lookup returns CDR1 LNHDA and CDR2 SQIVND (reference sequence). Between the trimmed V and J ends, which lost 5 bases and 1 base, there was a span of 7 bases. CDR3 length equals 13 residues. The CDR3 DNA reads as TGTGCCAGTAGTGAAGGCGGCACAGATACGCAGTATTTT. Translating gives CASSEGGTDTQYF.

This clonotype appeared many times. The CDR3 region has the DNA TGTGCCAGCAGTTCACTTATGAGGGGCCCAAATTCACCCCTCCACTTT. Translated, it gives CASSSLMRGPNSPLHF. The chain employs TRBV27 and TRBJ1-6, with D possibly being TRBD1 (5 bases). Trimming took 4 bases from V and 7 from J, leaving 17 bases between them. CDR3 length equals 16 residues. Germline V gene sequence: CDR1 MNHEY, CDR2 SMNVEV (reference sequence).

This clonotype counts as medium-sized. The V call is TRBV6-4, the J call TRBJ2-2; TRBD1 agrees at 10 bases. This CDR3 region has 15 residues. Germline V gives CDR1 MRHNA, CDR2 SNTAGT. V was pared by 0 bases and J by 6 bases, with 1 base of the junction left unmatched. The CDR3 bases are TGTGCCAGCAGTGACTCTGGGACAGGGGCCGGGGAGCTGTTTTTT. Its translation: CASSDSGTGAGELFF.

The chain has TRBV5-1 and TRBJ2-6; no definite D call. V was clipped by 0 bases and J by 0 bases, with 10 bases between them. The CDR3 loop spans 17 amino acids. Germline CDR1 reads SGHRS; CDR2 reads YFSETQ. The CDR3 protein is CASSLERKSSGANVLTF. CDR3 bases: TGCGCCAGCAGCTTGGAACGGAAATCCTCTGGGGCCAACGTCCTGACTTTC.

This clonotype was detected ten times or more. The chain joins TRBV2 to TRBJ2-3; maybe TRBD2 (5 bases). Trimming stripped 5 bases from V and 4 bases from J, with 16 bases between. The CDR3 runs to 15 residues. Germline loops: CDR1 SNHLY, CDR2 FYNNEI. CDR3 sequence reads: CASSREGIGSDTQYF. CDR3 sequence (DNA): TGTGCCAGCAGTCGTGAGGGAATTGGGTCAGATACGCAGTATTTT. Looking up the rest from reference TRBV2 and TRBJ2-3 gives the full variable domain: EPEVTQTPSHQVTQMGQEVILRCVPISNHLYFYWYRQILGQKVEFLVSFYNNEISEKSEIFDDQFSVERPDGSNFTLKIRSTKLEDSAMYFCASSREGIGSDTQYFGPGTRLTVL.

This clonotype was found a few times. The rearrangement joins TRBV2 to TRBJ2-1; D not resolved. CDR1 is SNHLY, CDR2 FYNNEI, per germline. V lost 2 bases and J lost 12, with 8 bases in between. The CDR3 loop spans 11 amino acids. CDR3 in DNA: TGTGCCAGCAGTGAATCGGTGGTGCAGTTCTTC. Translating gives CASSESVVQFF. Together with reference TRBV2 and TRBJ2-1, the CDR3 gives the full variable domain: EPEVTQTPSHQVTQMGQEVILRCVPISNHLYFYWYRQILGQKVEFLVSFYNNEISEKSEIFDDQFSVERPDGSNFTLKIRSTKLEDSAMYFCASSESVVQFFGPGTRLTVL.

This clonotype was seen ten or more times. The rearrangement uses TRBV28 and TRBJ1-4; perhaps TRBD1 as D (6 bases). Germline V CDR1 and CDR2: MDHEN, SYDVKM. V was clipped by 3 bases and J by 10 bases, with 18 bases between them. The CDR3 has 15 amino acids. CDR3 sequence reads: CASSLPPGQQGKLFF. The CDR3 DNA is TGTGCCAGCAGTTTGCCCCCGGGACAACAAGGAAAACTGTTTTTT.

There are many counts of this clonotype. This chain connects TRBV9 to TRBJ2-1; TRBD2 agrees at 9 bases. This CDR3 is 16 amino acids long. The trim removed 0 bases at V and 8 bases at J, leaving 9 bases unmatched. Germline CDR1 is SGDLS and CDR2 is YYNGEE. The CDR3 coding sequence is TGTGCCAGCAGCGTAGGACGTAGCGGGGGATGGGATGAGCAGTTCTTC. It encodes CASSVGRSGGWDEQFF.

This clonotype appeared many times. The chain is built from TRBV6-5 and TRBJ1-6, with a tentative D call TRBD1 (6 bases). Germline V gene lookup returns CDR1 MNHEY and CDR2 SVGAGI. The V gene lost 6 bases and the J gene lost 14 bases, with 14 bases spanning the gap. The CDR3 spans 12 residues. The CDR3 DNA is TGTGCCAGCAGGGCCGACAGGAGGACCCTCCACTTT. Protein: CASRADRRTLHF.

This clonotype was counted ten times or more. The chain recombines TRBV7-3 with TRBJ2-1; 12 nucleotides match TRBD2. The junction had 5 bases not matched to a gene; V was cut back by 5 bases and J by 6 bases. Germline CDR1 SGHTA, CDR2 FQGTGA. The CDR3 runs to 15 residues. The CDR3 loop reads CASSRLAGVSNEQFF. The CDR3, as DNA: TGTGCCAGCAGCCGACTAGCGGGGGTAAGCAATGAGCAGTTCTTC.

This clonotype appeared many times. This sequence joins TRBV7-9 and TRBJ2-5; D is perhaps TRBD2 (7 bases). Between the trimmed V and J ends, which lost 5 bases and 4 bases, there was a span of 14 bases. The CDR3 is made up of 14 amino acids. Germline V gene sequence: CDR1 SEHNR, CDR2 FQNEAQ (reference sequence). The CDR3 loop is CASSQGAGAETQYF. DNA of the CDR3: TGTGCCAGCAGCCAAGGGGCGGGGGCAGAGACCCAGTACTTC.